This entry lists 25 T cell receptor beta chains sequenced from one sample in a study of human T cells and chemical hapten exposure. Time point indicated: pre-sensitization, week 0. Treatment specified: therapeutic diphenylcyclopropenone sensitization with weekly scalp DPC. TCRdb reprocessed the RACE reads with MiXCR, giving one entry per CDR3 protein. Here the sample spans about 87,000 distinct CDR3 sequences, approximately 9.9% being singletons. The sample in question was whole blood, obtained in connection with sensitization to the hapten diphenylcyclopropenone (DPC). Receptor source: a woman between 40 and 55 years old with alopecia areata. Some clones in this sample may be carry-over from other donors' samples.

This clonotype was observed a handful of times. The chain recombines TRBV9 with TRBJ1-1; D may be TRBD1 (5 bases). In germline, CDR1 is SGDLS, CDR2 YYNGEE. This CDR3 comprises 13 residues. V was cut by 0 bases and J by 10 bases, with 13 bases left in between. The CDR3 bases are TGTGCCAGCAGCGTAGGTAACGGGGGGAGAGCTTTCTTT. As protein: CASSVGNGGRAFF.

This clonotype was counted only a few times. V and J are TRBV7-9 and TRBJ1-3, with D perhaps TRBD1 (5 bases). Germline V gene sequence: CDR1 SEHNR, CDR2 FQNEAQ (reference sequence). The CDR3 covers 15 residues. V lost 4 bases, J lost 0 bases, and 10 bases lay in between. The CDR3 sequence is CASSSDSLSGNTIYF. DNA for the CDR3: TGTGCCAGCAGCTCAGACAGCCTCTCTGGAAACACCATATATTTT.

This clonotype has more than one count but fewer than ten. The chain links TRBV7-2 to TRBJ2-7; unclear D gene. CDR3 size: 16 residues. Trimming removed 0 bases at V and 4 bases at J, with 16 bases between. Per the germline V gene, CDR1 is SGHTA and CDR2 is FQGNSA. The DNA for the CDR3 is TGTGCCAGCAGCTTAGCCCCGCCTGGATATTCTTACGAGCAGTACTTC. This sequence encodes CASSLAPPGYSYEQYF.

This clonotype was seen many times. The J gene is TRBJ1-1, the V gene TRBV7-2; 10 bases are shared with TRBD1. V was clipped by 5 bases and J by 0 bases; unmatched bases: 6. The CDR3 sequence is 16 residues long. Germline values: CDR1 SGHTA, CDR2 FQGNSA. The CDR3 nucleotides read TGTGCCAGCAGCCCTGACAGGGGGCGCATGAACACTGAAGCTTTCTTT. It yields the protein CASSPDRGRMNTEAFF.

This clonotype appeared many times. This chain connects TRBV6-6 to TRBJ2-6; no firm D call. The CDR3 has 13 amino acids. Trimming pared 5 bases from V and 2 bases from J, leaving 4 bases between. Germline CDR1 and CDR2: MNHNY and SVGAGI (reference sequence). For the CDR3, the DNA is TGTGCCAGCAGTGCTGCTGGGGCCAACGTCCTGACTTTC. Amino acid sequence: CASSAAGANVLTF.

The rearrangement links TRBV29-1 to TRBJ1-5, with D perhaps matching TRBD1 (5 bases). The CDR3 covers 13 residues. Trimming shortened V by 7 bases and J by 3 bases, and 13 bases separated the two germline ends. Germline values: CDR1 SQVTM, CDR2 ANQGSEA. CDR3 DNA sequence: TGCAGCGCAAAGGAGGGGTTCAATCAGCCCCAGCATTTT. As protein: CSAKEGFNQPQHF.

The chain has TRBV6-5 and TRBJ2-2; 9 bases are a match to TRBD1. CDR1 and CDR2 (germline): MNHEY, SVGAGI. The CDR3 sequence is 15 residues long. V lost 7 bases, J lost 0 bases, and 3 bases stayed unmatched. The CDR3 spells CASKWTGANTGELFF. CDR3 DNA: TGTGCCAGCAAGTGGACAGGGGCGAACACCGGGGAGCTGTTTTTT.

This clonotype was seen at least ten times. The CDR3 region is CASSLITGPPGDYGYTF. The CDR3 DNA reads as TGTGCCAGCAGCTTAATAACGGGACCCCCAGGGGACTATGGCTACACCTTC. The chain recombines TRBV7-9 with TRBJ1-2; D possibly corresponds to TRBD1 (6 bases). The V gene's germline CDR1 is SEHNR and CDR2 FQNEAQ (reference sequence). CDR3 length: 17 residues. V dropped 2 bases and J dropped 3 bases, with 19 bases sitting between them.

This clonotype occurred many times. The V and J genes are TRBV6-2 or TRBV6-3 and TRBJ1-5; a possible D gene is TRBD1 (6 bases). The CDR3 is 16 amino acids. Trimming took off 6 bases at V and 7 bases at J, with 22 bases between the two ends. CDR1 is MNHEY, CDR2 SVGEGT, per germline. In DNA form, the CDR3 reads TGTGCCAGCAGCCACCGGGGTGGGGGGGCTGGCCAGCCCCAGCATTTT. Protein product: CASSHRGGGAGQPQHF.

This clonotype was recorded a few times. The J gene is TRBJ2-1, the V gene TRBV3-1, with 14 bases matching TRBD2. The germline V gene has CDR1 LGHDT and CDR2 YNNKEL (reference sequence). CDR3 length: 16 residues. V lost 4 bases to trimming and J lost 7 bases; unmatched junction nucleotides: 6. In DNA, the CDR3 is TGTGCCAGCAGCCCCCGCCGACTAGCGGGGGGGAATGAGCAGTTCTTC. Amino acid sequence: CASSPRRLAGGNEQFF.

The table lists this clonotype with a few counts. V usage is TRBV12-3 or TRBV12-4 and J usage is TRBJ1-1, with D possibly matching TRBD1 (6 bases). The CDR3 loop spans 14 amino acids. Trimming removed 5 bases at V and 3 bases at J, with 13 bases between. The CDR3 nucleotides are TGTGCCAGCAGTGTTACAGGGTTGGACACTGAAGCTTTCTTT. As protein: CASSVTGLDTEAFF.

There are many counts of this clonotype. V is TRBV5-4 and J is TRBJ1-2; 11 nucleotides align to TRBD1. Germline values: CDR1 SGHNT, CDR2 YYREEE (reference sequence). The junction had 10 bases not matched to a gene; V was cut back by 4 bases and J by 5 bases. The CDR3 is made up of 16 amino acids. The CDR3 spells CASSLGQGVNRYGYTF. The DNA of the CDR3 is TGTGCCAGCAGCCTGGGACAGGGGGTGAATCGGTATGGCTACACCTTC.

In its sample, this clonotype was seen many times. The J gene is TRBJ2-3, the V gene TRBV5-1; D call uncertain. The germline V gene encodes CDR1 SGHRS and CDR2 YFSETQ. The CDR3 runs to 15 residues. Trimming shortened V by 5 bases and J by 4 bases, and 17 bases separated the two germline ends. The CDR3 spells CASRLIPSSPDTQYF. The CDR3 region has the DNA TGCGCCAGCAGGTTGATCCCCAGTAGCCCAGATACGCAGTATTTT. Complete variable domain (other parts from reference TRBV5-1 and TRBJ2-3): KAGVTQTPRYLIKTRGQQVTLSCSPISGHRSVSWYQQTPGQGLQFLFEYFSETQRNKGNFPGRFSGRQFSNSRSEMNVSTLELGDSALYLCASRLIPSSPDTQYFGPGTRLTVL.

This clonotype was counted a few times. The genes are TRBV4-1 and TRBJ2-5; 8 nucleotides align to TRBD2. This CDR3 is 15 amino acids long. V shed 4 bases, J shed 4 bases, and the junction held 8 bases outside the gene matches. Per germline, CDR1 MGHRA and CDR2 YSYEKL. The CDR3 region is CASSPVLRGGETQYF. CDR3 coding DNA: TGCGCCAGCAGCCCCGTACTACGGGGGGGAGAGACCCAGTACTTC.

This clonotype was seen ten or more times. The chain uses TRBV5-1 and TRBJ2-7; 9 bases match TRBD1. The germline CDR1 and CDR2 sequences are SGHRS and YFSETQ. The CDR3 runs 16 residues. Germline trimming cut 3 bases from V and 6 bases from J; bases unmatched to any gene: 13. The CDR3 protein is CASSSGTGNGIGEQYF. The CDR3 DNA reads TGCGCCAGCAGCTCCGGGACAGGGAACGGCATCGGCGAGCAGTACTTC.

V is TRBV6-5 and J is TRBJ1-2; 7 nucleotides agree with TRBD1. The V and J ends lost 5 bases and 7 bases, in that order; junction bases with no gene match: 7. CDR1 is MNHEY and CDR2 is SVGAGI in the germline V gene. CDR3 size: 13 residues. CDR3 sequence: CASSGRGKGGYTF. CDR3 nucleotide sequence: TGTGCCAGCAGTGGCAGGGGGAAAGGTGGCTACACCTTC.

This clonotype was found a few times. The chain combines TRBV20-1 with TRBJ2-7; TRBD2 matches at 8 bases. Germline trimming cut 7 bases from V and 6 bases from J; bases unmatched to any gene: 11. The CDR3 contains 13 residues. Germline V gives CDR1 DFQATT, CDR2 SNEGSKA (reference sequence). CDR3 residues: CSERAGASGEQYF. The CDR3 DNA reads TGCAGTGAAAGAGCGGGGGCCTCTGGCGAGCAGTACTTC.

This clonotype was counted at least ten times. V and J are TRBV18 and TRBJ2-2, with no clear D. Germline CDR1 is KGHSH and CDR2 is LQKENI. The length of the CDR3 is 16 residues. V lost 3 bases to trimming and J lost 1 base, with 12 bases between them. The CDR3, as DNA: TGTGCCAGCTCACCTCTTTTGGCAGGGAACACCGGGGAGCTGTTTTTT. It is translated as CASSPLLAGNTGELFF. The full variable domain, its missing parts supplied by reference TRBV18 and TRBJ2-2, is NAGVMQNPRHLVRRRGQEARLRCSPMKGHSHVYWYRQLPEEGLKFMVYLQKENIIDESGMPKERFSAEFPKEGPSILRIQQVVRGDSAAYFCASSPLLAGNTGELFFGEGSRLTVL.

This clonotype was recorded a few times. For the CDR3, the DNA is TGTGCCAGCAGCTTAGCCCTCCGCACAGATACGCAGTATTTT. It specifies CASSLALRTDTQYF. The V gene is TRBV7-9, the J gene TRBJ2-3; D call uncertain. The CDR3 length is 14 residues. Germline CDR1 SEHNR, CDR2 FQNEAQ (reference sequence). V was shortened by 0 bases and J by 1 base, with 5 bases between the two germline ends.

The rearrangement uses TRBV15 and TRBJ1-2, with TRBD1 matching over 11 bases. This CDR3 spans 14 amino acids. The V gene end was trimmed by 1 base and the J gene end by 7 bases; junction bases not matched to a gene: 2. Germline loops: CDR1 LNHNV, CDR2 YYDKDF (reference sequence). The CDR3 DNA reads TGTGCCACCAGCAGAGGGACAGGGGGCCTTGGCTACACCTTC. It translates to CATSRGTGGLGYTF.

This clonotype was observed at least ten times. The CDR3 nucleotides are TGTGCCGCCACTAAGGGAGGGACAGCCCAATTGGGGGGCAATGAGCAGTTCTTC. Translated, it gives CAATKGGTAQLGGNEQFF. This chain links TRBV10-3 with TRBJ2-1; the D gene could be TRBD1 or TRBD2 (7 bases each). Germline V CDR1 and CDR2: ENHRY, SYGVKD. Trimming removed 11 bases from V and 6 bases from J, with 32 bases in between. The CDR3 has 18 residues.

At least ten counts were recorded for this clonotype. The chain is built from TRBV7-9 and TRBJ1-4, with D possibly matching TRBD1 (5 bases). The V gene's germline CDR1 is SEHNR and CDR2 FQNEAQ (reference sequence). This CDR3 spans 13 amino acids. The V end was cut by 9 bases, the J end by 8 bases, with 16 bases between. The CDR3, as DNA: TGTGCCAGTACAGGCGATGGGAGGGAAAAACTGTTTTTT. It is translated as CASTGDGREKLFF. Full variable domain (rest looked up from reference TRBV7-9 and TRBJ1-4): DTGVSQNPRHKITKRGQNVTFRCDPISEHNRLYWYRQTLGQGPEFLTYFQNEAQLEKSRLLSDRFSAERPKGSFSTLEIQRTEQGDSAMYLCASTGDGREKLFFGSGTQLSVL.

This clonotype was counted many times. The V call is TRBV10-2, the J call TRBJ2-2; the D is unclear. Germline values: CDR1 WSHSY, CDR2 SAAADI. V dropped 6 bases and J dropped 1 base, with 9 bases sitting between them. CDR3 length: 14 amino acids. The DNA of the CDR3 is TGCGCCAGCAGCACACAACAGAACACCGGGGAGCTGTTTTTT. Protein product: CASSTQQNTGELFF.

Many counts were recorded for this clonotype. The genes are TRBV5-1 and TRBJ1-1; 10 bases fit TRBD1. The length of the CDR3 is 16 residues. CDR1 is SGHRS and CDR2 is YFSETQ in the germline V gene. V was clipped by 0 bases and J by 2 bases; unmatched bases: 4. CDR3 sequence: CASSLGTGGINTEAFF. The DNA of the CDR3 is TGCGCCAGCAGCTTGGGGACAGGGGGTATCAACACTGAAGCTTTCTTT.

This clonotype was observed a few times. This CDR3 reads CASSLDRGEYGYTF. CDR3 DNA sequence: TGTGCCAGCAGCTTGGACAGGGGAGAATATGGCTACACCTTC. This chain uses TRBV5-8 with TRBJ1-2; TRBD1 matches at 7 bases. The CDR3 loop spans 14 amino acids. Trimming took 0 bases from V and 5 from J; bases not matched to a gene: 4. Germline V gene sequence: CDR1 SGHTS, CDR2 YDEGEE.